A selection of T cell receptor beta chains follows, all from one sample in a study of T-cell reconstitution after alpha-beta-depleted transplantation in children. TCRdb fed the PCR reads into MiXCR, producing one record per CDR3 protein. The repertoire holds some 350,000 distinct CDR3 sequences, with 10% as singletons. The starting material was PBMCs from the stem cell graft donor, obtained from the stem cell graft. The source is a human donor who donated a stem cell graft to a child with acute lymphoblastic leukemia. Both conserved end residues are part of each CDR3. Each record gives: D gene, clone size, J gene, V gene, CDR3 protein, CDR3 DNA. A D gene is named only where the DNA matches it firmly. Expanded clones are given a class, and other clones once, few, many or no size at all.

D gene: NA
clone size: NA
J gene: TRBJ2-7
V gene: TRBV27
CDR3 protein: CASSFRGAIYEQYF
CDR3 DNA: TGTGCCAGCAGTTTTAGAGGAGCGATCTACGAGCAGTACTTC

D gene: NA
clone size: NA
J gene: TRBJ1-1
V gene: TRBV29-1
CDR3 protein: CSVAPKGMNTEAFF
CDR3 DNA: TGCAGCGTTGCCCCTAAAGGGATGAACACTGAAGCTTTCTTT

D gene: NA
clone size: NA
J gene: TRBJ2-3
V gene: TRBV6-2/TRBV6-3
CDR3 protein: CASRGRGSQGSTQYF
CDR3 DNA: TGTGCTTCCCGGGGGCGCGGGAGCCAGGGTTCTACGCAGTATTTT

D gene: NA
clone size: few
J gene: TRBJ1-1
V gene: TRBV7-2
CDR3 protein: CASSPSQGAGSTEAFF
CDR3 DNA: TGTGCCAGCAGCCCCTCCCAGGGCGCGGGAAGCACTGAAGCTTTCTTT

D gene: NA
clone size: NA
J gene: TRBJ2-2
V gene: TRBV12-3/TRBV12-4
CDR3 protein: CASSLALASTGELFF
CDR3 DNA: TGTGCCAGCAGTTTAGCGCTAGCCAGCACCGGGGAGCTGTTTTTT

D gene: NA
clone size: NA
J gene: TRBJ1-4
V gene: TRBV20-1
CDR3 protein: CSAEVTGATNEKLFF
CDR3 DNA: TGCAGTGCAGAAGTTACCGGGGCAACTAATGAAAAACTGTTTTTT

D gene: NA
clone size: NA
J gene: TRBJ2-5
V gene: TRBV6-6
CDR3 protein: CASSRDPGETQYF
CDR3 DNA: TGTGCCAGCAGTCGCGACCCGGGGGAGACCCAGTACTTC

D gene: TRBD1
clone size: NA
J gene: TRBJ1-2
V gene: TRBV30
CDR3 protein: CVWSGQGARGNYGYTF
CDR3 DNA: TGTGTCTGGAGTGGTCAGGGGGCGCGAGGGAACTATGGCTACACCTTC

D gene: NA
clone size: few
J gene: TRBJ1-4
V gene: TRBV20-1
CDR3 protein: CSAPGRINEKLFF
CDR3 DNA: TGCAGTGCTCCCGGACGGATTAATGAAAAACTGTTTTTT

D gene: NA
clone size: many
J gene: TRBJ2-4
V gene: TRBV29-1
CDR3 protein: CSVSLGPLRLQYF
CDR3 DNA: TGCAGCGTTTCACTGGGACCCCTCAGGCTTCAGTACTTC

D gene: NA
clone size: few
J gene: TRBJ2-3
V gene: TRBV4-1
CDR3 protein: CASSQPVVGPTDTQYF
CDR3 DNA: TGCGCCAGCAGCCAACCAGTCGTGGGGCCCACAGATACGCAGTATTTT

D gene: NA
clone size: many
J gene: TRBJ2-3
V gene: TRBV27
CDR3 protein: CASSLTGLHTQYF
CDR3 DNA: TGTGCCAGCAGTTTAACCGGGCTGCATACGCAGTATTTT

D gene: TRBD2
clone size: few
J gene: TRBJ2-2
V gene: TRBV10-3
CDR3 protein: CAISASLAGINTGELFF
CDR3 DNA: TGTGCCATCAGTGCAAGCCTAGCGGGAATCAACACCGGGGAGCTGTTTTTT

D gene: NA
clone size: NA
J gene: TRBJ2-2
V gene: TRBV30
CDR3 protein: CAWSGPGELFF
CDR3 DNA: TGTGCCTGGAGTGGGCCTGGGGAGCTGTTTTTT

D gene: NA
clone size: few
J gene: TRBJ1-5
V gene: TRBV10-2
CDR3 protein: CASSGTVNQPQHF
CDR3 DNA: TGCGCCAGCAGTGGGACGGTAAATCAGCCCCAGCATTTT

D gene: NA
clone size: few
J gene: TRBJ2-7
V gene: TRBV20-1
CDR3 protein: CSATSGFGYEQYF
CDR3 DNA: TGCAGTGCTACATCAGGATTTGGGTACGAGCAGTACTTC

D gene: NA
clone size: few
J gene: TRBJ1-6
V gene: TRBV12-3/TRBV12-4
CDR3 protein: CASRNSGGSYNSPLHF
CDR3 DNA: TGTGCCAGCAGGAACTCCGGGGGCTCCTATAATTCACCCCTCCACTTT

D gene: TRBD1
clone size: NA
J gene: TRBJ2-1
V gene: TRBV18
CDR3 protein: CASSHFSDRYNEQFF
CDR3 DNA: TGTGCCAGCTCCCATTTTTCGGACAGGTACAATGAGCAGTTCTTC

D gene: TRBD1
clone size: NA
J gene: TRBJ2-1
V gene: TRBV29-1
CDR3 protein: CSAHRDSHNEQFF
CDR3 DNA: TGCAGCGCCCACAGGGACAGCCACAATGAGCAGTTCTTC

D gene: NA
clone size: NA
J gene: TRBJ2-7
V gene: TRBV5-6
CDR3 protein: CASSLARVVYEQYF
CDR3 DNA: TGTGCCAGCAGCTTGGCACGGGTCGTCTACGAGCAGTACTTC

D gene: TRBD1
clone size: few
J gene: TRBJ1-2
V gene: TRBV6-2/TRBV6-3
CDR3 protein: CASRTGERYGYTF
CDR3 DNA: TGTGCCAGCAGAACAGGGGAACGATATGGCTACACCTTC

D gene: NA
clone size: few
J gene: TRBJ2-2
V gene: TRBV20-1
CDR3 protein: CSARIKGVDANTGELFF
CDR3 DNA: TGCAGTGCTAGAATCAAGGGGGTGGATGCGAACACCGGGGAGCTGTTTTTT

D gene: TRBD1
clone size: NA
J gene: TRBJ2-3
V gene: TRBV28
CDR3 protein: CASSPRTGVSTDTQYF
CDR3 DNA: TGTGCCAGCAGTCCACGGACAGGGGTTAGCACAGATACGCAGTATTTT

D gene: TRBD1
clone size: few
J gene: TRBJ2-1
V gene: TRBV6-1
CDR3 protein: CASSPTTGGRYEQFF
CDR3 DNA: TGTGCCAGCAGTCCTACGACAGGGGGCCGGTATGAGCAGTTCTTC

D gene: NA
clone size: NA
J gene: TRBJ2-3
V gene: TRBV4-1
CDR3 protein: CASSQEGAFADTQYF
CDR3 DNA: TGCGCCAGCAGCCAAGAGGGGGCGTTCGCAGATACGCAGTATTTT

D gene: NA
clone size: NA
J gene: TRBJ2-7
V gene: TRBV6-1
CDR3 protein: CASSQPGLGHEQYF
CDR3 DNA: TGTGCCAGCAGTCAGCCGGGACTCGGGCACGAGCAGTACTTC

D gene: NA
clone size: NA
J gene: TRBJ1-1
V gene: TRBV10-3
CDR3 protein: CAISESGGPEAFF
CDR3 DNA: TGTGCCATCAGTGAGTCTGGGGGTCCTGAAGCTTTCTTT

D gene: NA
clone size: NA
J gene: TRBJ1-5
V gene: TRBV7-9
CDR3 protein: CASSNAQQPQHF
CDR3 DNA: TGTGCCAGCAGCAACGCCCAACAGCCCCAGCATTTT

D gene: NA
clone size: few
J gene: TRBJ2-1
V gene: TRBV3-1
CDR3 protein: CASSQGRQVRDEQFF
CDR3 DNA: TGTGCCAGCAGCCAAGGTAGACAGGTTCGCGATGAGCAGTTCTTC

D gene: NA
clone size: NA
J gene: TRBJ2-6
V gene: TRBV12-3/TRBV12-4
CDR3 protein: CASSLVGSWAANVLTF
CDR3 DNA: TGTGCCAGCAGTTTAGTGGGGAGCTGGGCGGCCAACGTCCTGACTTTC

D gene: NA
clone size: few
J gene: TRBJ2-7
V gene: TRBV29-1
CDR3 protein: CSVDVPSSYEQYF
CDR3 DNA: TGCAGCGTTGACGTCCCTAGCTCCTACGAGCAGTACTTC

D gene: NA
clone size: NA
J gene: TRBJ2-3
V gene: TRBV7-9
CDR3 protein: CASSQGLLGSSTDTQYF
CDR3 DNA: TGTGCCAGCAGCCAAGGTCTTCTTGGGAGCAGCACAGATACGCAGTATTTT

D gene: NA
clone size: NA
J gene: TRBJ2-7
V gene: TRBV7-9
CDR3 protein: CASSSRDSAYF
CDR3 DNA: TGTGCCAGCAGCTCCCGGGACTCGGCGTACTTC

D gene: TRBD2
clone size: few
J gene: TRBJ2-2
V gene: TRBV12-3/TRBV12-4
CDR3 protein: CASILGIAGPTGELFF
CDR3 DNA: TGTGCCAGCATCCTTGGGATAGCGGGACCCACCGGGGAGCTGTTTTTT

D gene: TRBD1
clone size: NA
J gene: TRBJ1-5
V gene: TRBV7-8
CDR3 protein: CASSTKEGGDSVLPQHF
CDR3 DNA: TGTGCCAGCAGCACCAAAGAGGGGGGGGACAGTGTCTTACCCCAGCATTTT

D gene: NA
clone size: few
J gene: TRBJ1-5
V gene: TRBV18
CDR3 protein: CASSPRQGGQPQHF
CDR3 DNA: TGTGCCAGCTCCCCGAGGCAGGGTGGGCAGCCCCAGCATTTT

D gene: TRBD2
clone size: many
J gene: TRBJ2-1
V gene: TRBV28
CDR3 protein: CASSLNFLGLAGASYNEQFF
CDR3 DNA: TGTGCCAGCAGTTTAAACTTCTTGGGACTAGCGGGCGCGTCCTACAATGAGCAGTTCTTC

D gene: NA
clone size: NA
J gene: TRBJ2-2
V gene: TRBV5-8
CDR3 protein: CASSLVTFITGELFF
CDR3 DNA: TGTGCCAGCAGCTTGGTAACATTTATCACCGGGGAGCTGTTTTTT

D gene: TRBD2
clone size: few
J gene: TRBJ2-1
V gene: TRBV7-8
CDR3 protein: CASSSRGERDNEQFF
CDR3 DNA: TGTGCCAGCAGCTCCCGGGGGGAGCGCGACAATGAGCAGTTCTTC

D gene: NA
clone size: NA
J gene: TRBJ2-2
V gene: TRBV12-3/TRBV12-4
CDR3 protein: CASQRGGELFF
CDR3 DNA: TGTGCCAGTCAAAGGGGCGGGGAGCTGTTTTTT

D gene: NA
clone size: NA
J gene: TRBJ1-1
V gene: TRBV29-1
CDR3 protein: CSVEGTAINTEAFF
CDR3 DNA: TGCAGCGTTGAAGGGACAGCCATTAACACTGAAGCTTTCTTT

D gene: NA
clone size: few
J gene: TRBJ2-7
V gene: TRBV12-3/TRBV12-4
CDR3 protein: CASRSDSRTYEQYF
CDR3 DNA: TGTGCCAGCAGGAGCGACAGTAGAACCTACGAGCAGTACTTC

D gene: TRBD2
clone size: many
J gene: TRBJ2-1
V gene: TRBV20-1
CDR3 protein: CSARGTSASYNEQFF
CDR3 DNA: TGCAGTGCTAGGGGGACTAGCGCCTCCTACAATGAGCAGTTCTTC

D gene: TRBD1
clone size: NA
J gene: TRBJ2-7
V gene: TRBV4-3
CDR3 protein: CASSRTGQGFYEQYF
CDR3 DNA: TGCGCCAGCAGCAGGACGGGACAGGGGTTCTACGAGCAGTACTTC

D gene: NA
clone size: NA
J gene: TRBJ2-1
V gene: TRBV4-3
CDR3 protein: CASSQGIVGMNEQFF
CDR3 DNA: TGCGCCAGCAGCCAAGGGATTGTCGGGATGAATGAGCAGTTCTTC

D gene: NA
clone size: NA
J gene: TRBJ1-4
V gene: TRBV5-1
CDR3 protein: CASSLGGSEPHKLFF
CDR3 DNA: TGCGCCAGCAGCCTTGGCGGCTCCGAGCCCCACAAACTGTTTTTT

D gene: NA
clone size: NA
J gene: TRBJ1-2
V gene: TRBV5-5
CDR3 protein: CASSFVWQDNYGYTF
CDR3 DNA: TGTGCCAGCAGCTTCGTATGGCAGGATAACTATGGCTACACCTTC

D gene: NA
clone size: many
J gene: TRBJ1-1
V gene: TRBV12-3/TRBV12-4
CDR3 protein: CASSLRSGGNTEAFF
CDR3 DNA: TGTGCCAGCAGTTTAAGGAGTGGGGGAAACACTGAAGCTTTCTTT

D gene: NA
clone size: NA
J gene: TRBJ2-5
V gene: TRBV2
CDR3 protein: CASSGAGARRETQYF
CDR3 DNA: TGTGCCAGCAGTGGGGCGGGTGCTCGGAGAGAGACCCAGTACTTC

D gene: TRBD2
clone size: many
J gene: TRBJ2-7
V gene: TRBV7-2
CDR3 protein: CASSSLLGGYEQYF
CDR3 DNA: TGTGCCAGCAGCTCCTTACTGGGGGGGTACGAGCAGTACTTC

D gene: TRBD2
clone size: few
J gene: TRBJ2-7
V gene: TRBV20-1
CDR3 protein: CSARARGLAGLTYEQYF
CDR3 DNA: TGCAGTGCTAGAGCTAGAGGACTAGCGGGTCTGACCTACGAGCAGTACTTC

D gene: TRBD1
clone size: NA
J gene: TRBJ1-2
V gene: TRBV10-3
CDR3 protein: CAISESGTGAPPYYGYTF
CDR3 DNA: TGTGCCATCAGTGAGTCCGGGACAGGGGCCCCCCCCTACTATGGCTACACCTTC

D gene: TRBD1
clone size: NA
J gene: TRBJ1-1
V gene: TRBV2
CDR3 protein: CAMRQGYLDTEAFF
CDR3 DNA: TGTGCCATGCGACAGGGCTACCTTGACACTGAAGCTTTCTTT

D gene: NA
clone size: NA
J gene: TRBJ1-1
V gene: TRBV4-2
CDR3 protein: CASSQEVTANTEAFF
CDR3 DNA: TGTGCCAGCAGCCAAGAAGTAACAGCGAACACTGAAGCTTTCTTT

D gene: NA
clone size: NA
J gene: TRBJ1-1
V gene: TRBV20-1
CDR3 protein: CSARRTAANTEAFF
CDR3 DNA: TGCAGTGCTAGACGGACAGCAGCGAACACTGAAGCTTTCTTT

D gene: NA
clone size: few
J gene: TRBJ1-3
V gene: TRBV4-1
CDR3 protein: CASSQVGRISGNTIYF
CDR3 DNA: TGCGCCAGCAGCCAGGTCGGACGGATCTCTGGAAACACCATATATTTT

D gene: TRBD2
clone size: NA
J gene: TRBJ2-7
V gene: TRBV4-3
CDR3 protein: CASSQDSLAGVYEQYF
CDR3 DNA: TGCGCCAGCAGCCAAGACTCTCTAGCGGGAGTTTACGAGCAGTACTTC

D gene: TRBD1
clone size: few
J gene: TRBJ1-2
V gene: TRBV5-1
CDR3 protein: CASSRTGDGYTF
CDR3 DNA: TGCGCCAGCAGCCGAACAGGGGATGGCTACACCTTC

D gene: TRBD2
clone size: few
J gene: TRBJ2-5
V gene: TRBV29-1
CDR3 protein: CSAVPALAGGAETQYF
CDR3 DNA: TGCAGCGCCGTTCCAGCCCTGGCGGGAGGGGCAGAGACCCAGTACTTC

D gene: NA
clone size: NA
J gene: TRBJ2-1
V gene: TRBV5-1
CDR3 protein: CASSTTPAGEQFF
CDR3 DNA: TGCGCCAGCAGCACAACACCGGCGGGTGAGCAGTTCTTC